These 25 T cell receptor beta chains originate from one sample sequenced in a study of T-cell reconstitution after alpha-beta-depleted transplantation in children. TCRbeta library preparation incorporated unique molecular identifiers. TCRdb used MiXCR to reprocess the PCR reads, holding one entry per CDR3 protein. The data hold 450,000 to 600,000 distinct CDR3 sequences, with roughly a tenth observed a single time. Specimen: PBMCs, collected before TCRalphabeta/CD19-depleted stem cell transplant. Every receptor here comes from a child aged 2 to 10 with inherited bone marrow failure, due to receive a stem cell transplant.

This clonotype was seen repeatedly, ten times or more. The chain recombines TRBV25-1 with TRBJ1-2; D not resolved. V lost 4 bases and J 0 bases, leaving 6 bases between the germline ends. The CDR3 sequence is 13 residues long. CDR1 is MGHDK and CDR2 is SYGVNS in the germline V gene. In DNA, the CDR3 is TGTGCCAGCAGTGGGCCCTCTAACTATGGCTACACCTTC. This sequence encodes CASSGPSNYGYTF.

This clonotype was observed many times. The V and J genes are TRBV29-1 and TRBJ2-1; no reliable D call. CDR3 length equals 12 residues. Germline CDR1 reads SQVTM; CDR2 reads ANQGSEA. V was pared by 2 bases and J by 7 bases, with 9 bases between. The CDR3 bases are TGCAGCGTTGAAATCTTAGCTAATGAGCAGTTCTTC. As protein: CSVEILANEQFF.

Ten or more counts support this clonotype. The V and J genes are TRBV20-1 and TRBJ2-7; 8 bases match TRBD2. V was clipped by 4 bases and J by 0 bases; unmatched bases: 5. Germline V gene data show CDR1 as DFQATT and CDR2 as SNEGSKA (reference sequence). This CDR3 is 14 amino acids long. The CDR3 DNA reads TGCAGTGCTATACTAGCGGAGATCTCCTACGAGCAGTACTTC. This gives the protein CSAILAEISYEQYF.

The table lists this clonotype with many counts. The V gene is TRBV12-3 or TRBV12-4, the J gene TRBJ2-3, with D hard to call. V was cut by 3 bases and J by 7 bases, with 8 bases left in between. The CDR3 totals 12 residues. This CDR3 reads CASSFLVHTQYF. DNA of the CDR3: TGTGCCAGCAGTTTTCTAGTCCATACGCAGTATTTT.

The V gene is TRBV7-9, the J gene TRBJ2-1; a possible D gene is TRBD2 (6 bases). V was trimmed by 5 bases and J by 7 bases, leaving 21 bases between them. Looked up from germline, CDR1 is SEHNR and CDR2 is FQNEAQ (reference sequence). This CDR3 region has 16 residues. The CDR3, as DNA: TGTGCCAGCAGCCTAGAGGATGGAGGGCGGCAGAATGAGCAGTTCTTC. Translated: CASSLEDGGRQNEQFF. Combining the CDR3 with reference TRBV7-9 and TRBJ2-1 gives the whole variable domain DTGVSQNPRHKITKRGQNVTFRCDPISEHNRLYWYRQTLGQGPEFLTYFQNEAQLEKSRLLSDRFSAERPKGSFSTLEIQRTEQGDSAMYLCASSLEDGGRQNEQFFGPGTRLTVL.

Many counts were recorded for this clonotype. CDR3 residues: CASSQGALAGGGEQFF. The DNA for the CDR3 is TGTGCCAGCAGCCAAGGAGCACTAGCGGGAGGAGGTGAGCAGTTCTTC. The chain couples TRBV3-1 to TRBJ2-1; 12 bases are a match to TRBD2. The trim removed 1 base at V and 9 bases at J, leaving 7 bases unmatched. The CDR3 extends over 16 amino acids. Germline lookup yields CDR1 LGHDT and CDR2 YNNKEL (reference sequence).

This clonotype was counted many times. The rearrangement joins TRBV7-9 to TRBJ2-2; no reliable D call. V lost 0 bases and J lost 3, with 5 bases in between. This CDR3 region has 14 residues. The V gene's germline CDR1 is SEHNR and CDR2 FQNEAQ (reference sequence). CDR3 DNA sequence: TGTGCCAGCAGCTTAGCCCTCCACACCGGGGAGCTGTTTTTT. As protein: CASSLALHTGELFF.

This clonotype was counted a few times. The genes are TRBV4-3 and TRBJ2-1; TRBD2 matches at 7 bases. Losses at the gene ends were 1 base for V and 2 bases for J; bases not matched to a gene: 5. CDR1 is LGHNA and CDR2 is YSLEER in the germline V gene. The CDR3 has 16 amino acids. The CDR3 DNA is TGCGCCAGCAGCCAAGTGGGAGCGGGGACCTACAATGAGCAGTTCTTC. Its protein is CASSQVGAGTYNEQFF.

In this sample, this clonotype turned up a few times. The gene calls are TRBV29-1 and TRBJ2-7; D is possibly TRBD2 (5 bases). With 7 bases removed from V and 6 bases from J, the gap between germline ends came to 16 bases. This CDR3 spans 12 amino acids. The germline V gene has CDR1 SQVTM and CDR2 ANQGSEA. In DNA, the CDR3 is TGCAGCGGGATCCCATTCCGGGGCGAGCAGTACTTC. Amino acids: CSGIPFRGEQYF.

This rearrangement joins TRBV29-1 to TRBJ2-7; maybe TRBD1 (5 bases). The CDR3 extends over 12 amino acids. Trimming removed 6 bases from V and 3 bases from J, with 12 bases in between. Germline CDR1 SQVTM, CDR2 ANQGSEA. The CDR3 protein is CSVSAGNYEQYF. Here the CDR3 DNA reads TGCAGCGTATCTGCAGGGAACTACGAGCAGTACTTC.

In its sample, this clonotype was seen many times. The chain uses TRBV6-2 or TRBV6-3 and TRBJ1-5, with 7 bases fitting TRBD1. From germline, CDR1 is MNHEY and CDR2 SVGEGT. The CDR3 sequence is 17 residues long. V shed 4 bases, J shed 6 bases, and the junction held 15 bases outside the gene matches. In DNA form, the CDR3 reads TGTGCCAGCAGTTCTCTGTCCAGGGGGTTGAGGTTTCAGCCCCAGCATTTT. This gives the protein CASSSLSRGLRFQPQHF.

The chain combines TRBV19 with TRBJ2-1, with D unresolved. Germline V gives CDR1 LNHDA, CDR2 SQIVND (reference sequence). V was trimmed by 10 bases and J by 1 base, leaving 8 bases between them. The CDR3 spans 12 residues. CDR3 protein: CATGWSYNEQFF. The CDR3 nucleotides are TGTGCCACCGGGTGGTCCTACAATGAGCAGTTCTTC.

The rearrangement links TRBV28 to TRBJ2-2; the match to TRBD2 covers 12 bases. This CDR3 has 16 residues. Per germline, CDR1 MDHEN and CDR2 SYDVKM. J lost 9 bases, V lost 1 base, and 6 bases had no gene match. The CDR3 is CASSLLASGRARELFF. CDR3 coding DNA: TGTGCCAGCAGTTTATTGGCTAGCGGGAGGGCCCGGGAGCTGTTTTTT.

To note about this clonotype: One end of the junction is discordant with germline, which a read error may explain. This chain uses TRBV7-7 with TRBJ2-5, with 7 nucleotides matching TRBD2. CDR1 SSHAT and CDR2 FNYEAQ come from the germline V gene (reference sequence). The CDR3 covers 14 residues. This chain's CDR3 is CASSLYSGEGTQYF. In DNA form, the CDR3 reads TGTGCTAGCAGCTTGTACAGCGGGGAAGGGACCCAGTACTTC.

The table lists this clonotype with many counts. V gene TRBV7-2 combines with J gene TRBJ2-3; D gene ambiguous. V was shortened by 2 bases and J by 1 base, with 10 bases between the two germline ends. The germline V gene has CDR1 SGHTA and CDR2 FQGNSA. This CDR3 spans 15 amino acids. The CDR3 DNA sequence: TGTGCCAGCAGCTTACTGTCTAGTGGCACAGATACGCAGTATTTT. Residues: CASSLLSSGTDTQYF.

In this sample, this clonotype turned up many times. The V call is TRBV7-2, the J call TRBJ2-1; 7 positions agree with TRBD2. The CDR3 loop spans 15 amino acids. With V trimmed by 1 base and J by 8 bases, 8 bases remained unmatched. Germline CDR1 and CDR2: SGHTA and FQGNSA. The CDR3 loop reads CASSLGAGVFYEQFF. DNA of the CDR3: TGTGCCAGCAGCTTAGGTGCGGGAGTGTTTTATGAGCAGTTCTTC. Using reference TRBV7-2 and TRBJ2-1 for the parts outside the CDR3, the full variable domain is GAGVSQSPSNKVTEKGKDVELRCDPISGHTALYWYRQSLGQGLEFLIYFQGNSAPDKSGLPSDRFSAERTGGSVSTLTIQRTQQEDSAVYLCASSLGAGVFYEQFFGPGTRLTVL.

The rearrangement uses TRBV4-3 and TRBJ2-2; 8 nucleotides line up with TRBD1. This CDR3 spans 18 amino acids. Germline loops: CDR1 LGHNA, CDR2 YSLEER. V trimming: 3 bases; J trimming: 0 bases; junction bases outside the gene matches: 9. The CDR3 region is CASSHPGGRSANTGELFF. DNA for the CDR3: TGCGCCAGCAGCCATCCAGGGGGCCGATCTGCGAACACCGGGGAGCTGTTTTTT.

As regards this clonotype: Germline is not matched at one junction end, which may reflect a read error. The genes are TRBV7-2 and TRBJ2-7, with 8 bases that match TRBD2. The CDR3 runs 16 residues. Germline V gene lookup returns CDR1 SGHTA and CDR2 FQGNSA. The CDR3 DNA sequence: TGTGCCAGCAGCCGACTGTCGGGAGGGGCCTCCTACGAGCAGTCCTTC. This gives the protein CASSRLSGGASYEQSF. Drawing the rest from reference TRBV7-2 and TRBJ2-7, the complete variable domain is GAGVSQSPSNKVTEKGKDVELRCDPISGHTALYWYRQSLGQGLEFLIYFQGNSAPDKSGLPSDRFSAERTGGSVSTLTIQRTQQEDSAVYLCASSRLSGGASYEQSFGPGTRLTVT.

This clonotype was seen many times. This chain connects TRBV4-3 to TRBJ1-4; 7 nucleotides align to TRBD1. V lost 4 bases, J lost 5 bases, and 13 bases stayed unmatched. The CDR3 consists of 17 residues. Germline lookup yields CDR1 LGHNA and CDR2 YSLEER. The DNA of the CDR3 is TGCGCCAGCAGCCCCCAGGGGGGCAGGGGACGCAATGAAAAACTGTTTTTT. Translated, it gives CASSPQGGRGRNEKLFF.

The table lists this clonotype with many counts. The genes are TRBV27 and TRBJ2-7, with 7 bases identical to TRBD2. Germline V CDR1 and CDR2: MNHEY, SMNVEV (reference sequence). CDR3 length equals 14 residues. Trimming took 3 bases from V and 4 from J; bases not matched to a gene: 6. The CDR3 protein is CASSFGGSGYEQYF. The CDR3 region has the DNA TGTGCCAGCAGTTTCGGCGGGAGTGGGTACGAGCAGTACTTC.

This clonotype was detected ten times or more. This chain links TRBV10-3 with TRBJ2-7; D may be TRBD2 (5 bases). The V end was cut by 10 bases, the J end by 2 bases, with 24 bases between. The CDR3 sequence is 16 residues long. CDR1 and CDR2 from the germline V gene are ENHRY and SYGVKD. The CDR3 DNA sequence: TGTGCCACAGCGCCGGGGAATAACCGATATACCTACGAGCAGTACTTC. It yields the protein CATAPGNNRYTYEQYF.

Many counts were recorded for this clonotype. This chain links TRBV10-3 with TRBJ2-3; 7 nucleotides agree with TRBD2. The CDR3 runs to 18 residues. After removal of 10 bases from V and 4 bases from J, the junction contained 23 bases not matched to a gene. Germline V lookup: CDR1 ENHRY, CDR2 SYGVKD. CDR3 amino acids: CATGKGGRGEILPDTQYF. CDR3 DNA: TGTGCCACCGGAAAGGGCGGGAGAGGCGAGATTCTTCCAGATACGCAGTATTTT.

This clonotype has a count of ten or more. The chain has TRBV20-1 and TRBJ2-1; 7 bases map to TRBD2. V gave up 5 bases and J gave up 15 bases; unmatched junction bases: 16. Germline loops: CDR1 DFQATT, CDR2 SNEGSKA (reference sequence). The CDR3 loop spans 13 amino acids. The DNA of the CDR3 is TGCAGTGCTTCCCAGCGGGAAGAGGTCCTGGGGTTCTTC. Protein: CSASQREEVLGFF.

This clonotype was seen ten or more times. The V and J genes are TRBV4-3 and TRBJ2-2; 9 bases fit TRBD1. Trimming took 0 bases from V and 6 from J; bases not matched to a gene: 5. The CDR3 has 16 amino acids. Germline CDR1 LGHNA, CDR2 YSLEER. This CDR3 reads CASSQEGQGGAGELFF. DNA for the CDR3: TGCGCCAGCAGCCAAGAGGGACAGGGAGGGGCCGGGGAGCTGTTTTTT.

Ten or more counts support this clonotype. The J gene is TRBJ2-7, the V gene TRBV27; D gene unclear. The CDR3 is made up of 13 amino acids. V lost 0 bases, J lost 5 bases, and 8 bases lay in between. Germline CDR1 MNHEY, CDR2 SMNVEV (reference sequence). CDR3 loop: CASSLSRANEQYF. CDR3 sequence (DNA): TGTGCCAGCAGTTTATCAAGGGCGAACGAGCAGTACTTC.